These 4 T cell receptor beta chains were sequenced from one sample in a study of response to subunit inactivated influenza vaccine. Each CDR3 protein gets one entry after TCRdb re-called the RT-PCR reads with MiXCR. Seen here are hundreds of thousands of distinct CDR3 sequences, 15% to 18% observed once, and the top ten hold under 14%. The sample in question was PBMCs from blood, obtained 11 to 12 days after vaccination. These receptors originate from a man aged 50 to 59 who received an inactivated influenza vaccine.

This clonotype was detected a few times. CDR3 coding DNA: TGTGCCAGCAGTTTAGCCCGACTTGACAGGGGAGATCAGCCCCAGCATTTT. This translates into CASSLARLDRGDQPQHF. This sequence joins TRBV28 and TRBJ1-5; 8 bases are shared with TRBD1. From germline, CDR1 is MDHEN and CDR2 SYDVKM. This CDR3 spans 17 amino acids. The V segment lost 2 bases and the J segment 5 bases; nucleotides outside the gene matches: 11.

This clonotype came up a few times. The gene calls are TRBV7-9 and TRBJ2-7, with TRBD1 matching over 10 bases. Unmatched junction bases numbered 9, after V lost 5 bases and J lost 8 bases. The V gene's germline CDR1 is SEHNR and CDR2 FQNEAQ (reference sequence). The CDR3 loop spans 14 amino acids. For the CDR3, the DNA is TGTGCCAGCAGCGAGGGACAGGGGATTTGGAAGCAGTACTTC. Encoded protein: CASSEGQGIWKQYF.

The genes are TRBV7-2 and TRBJ2-5; perhaps TRBD2 as D (6 bases). There are 15 residues in the CDR3. Germline assignment: CDR1 SGHTA and CDR2 FQGNSA. The ends were cut back, 4 bases at V and 2 bases at J, with 14 bases in the middle. The CDR3 nucleotides are TGTGCCAGCAGCTCGGGGGTAGGGGCTCAAGAGACCCAGTACTTC. Translating it yields CASSSGVGAQETQYF.

The chain employs TRBV7-8 and TRBJ2-3; 9 bases agree with TRBD1. This CDR3 is built from 15 residues. The V gene end was trimmed by 3 bases and the J gene end by 4 bases; junction bases not matched to a gene: 5. Germline CDR1 reads SGHVS; CDR2 reads FQNEAQ. The CDR3 nucleotides read TGTGCCAGCAGCTTCCGGGACAGGGCCGCAGATACGCAGTATTTT. Amino acid sequence: CASSFRDRAADTQYF.